These 19 T cell receptor beta chains originate from one sample sequenced in a study of shared clonotypes between healthy human individuals. The method was immunoSEQ multiplex PCR; TCRdb's version includes in-frame clones alone and lacks a portion of them. The profile shows around 1,100,000 clones, 77% of them singletons. The sequenced sample was memory CD4+ T cells from PBMCs. The sample's subset: CD45RA-negative fraction. These receptors were obtained from a man aged 18 to 30 in good health. Some clones in this sample may be carry-over from other donors' samples.

The chain links TRBV9 to TRBJ2-1; either TRBD1 or TRBD2 may fit D (6 bases each). The CDR3 extends over 16 amino acids. Trimming cost V 2 bases and J 4 bases, with 16 bases left between them. The germline V gene encodes CDR1 SGDLS and CDR2 YYNGEE. The CDR3 DNA sequence: TGTGCCAGCAGCGTGAGGGGGGACACCGCTTACAATGAGCAGTTCTTC. Protein sequence: CASSVRGDTAYNEQFF.

The rearrangement links TRBV19 to TRBJ1-5; the match to TRBD1 covers 8 bases. The trim removed 8 bases at V and 2 bases at J, leaving 8 bases unmatched. CDR1 is LNHDA, CDR2 SQIVND, per germline (reference sequence). The CDR3 covers 15 residues. The CDR3 DNA is TGTGCCAGTGGTCTTACAGGGGGAGGCAATCAGCCCCAGCATTTT. Protein sequence: CASGLTGGGNQPQHF. Looking up the rest from reference TRBV19 and TRBJ1-5 gives the full variable domain: DGGITQSPKYLFRKEGQNVTLSCEQNLNHDAMYWYRQDPGQGLRLIYYSQIVNDFQKGDIAEGYSVSREKKESFPLTVTSAQKNPTAFYLCASGLTGGGNQPQHFGDGTRLSIL.

The chain combines TRBV2 with TRBJ2-3, with D uncertain. CDR3 length equals 14 residues. CDR1 and CDR2 from the germline V gene are SNHLY and FYNNEI. Trimming stripped 3 bases from V and 2 bases from J, with 9 bases between. Written as DNA, the CDR3 is TGTGCCAGCAGTGAGAGCATCCCCACAGATACGCAGTATTTT. It is translated as CASSESIPTDTQYF.

This clone appeared once. The CDR3 DNA reads TGCGCCAGCAGCCAAGATCAGTACTCTGGGGCCAACGTCCTGACTTTC. Translating it yields CASSQDQYSGANVLTF. The chain is built from TRBV4-3 and TRBJ2-6, with D unresolved. The CDR3 loop spans 16 amino acids. V was pared by 0 bases and J by 0 bases, with 6 bases between. Per the germline V gene, CDR1 is LGHNA and CDR2 is YSLEER.

The V and J genes are TRBV6-6 and TRBJ2-3, with TRBD2 matching 11 bases. Trimming removed 8 bases from V and 4 bases from J; junction bases left unmatched: 8. The CDR3 covers 15 residues. Germline CDR1 reads MNHNY; CDR2 reads SVGAGI (reference sequence). The CDR3 region is CASGPSGRWADTQYF. The DNA of the CDR3 is TGTGCCAGCGGGCCTAGCGGGAGGTGGGCAGATACGCAGTATTTT.

The rearrangement uses TRBV28 and TRBJ2-3, with TRBD1 matching 10 bases. CDR1 is MDHEN and CDR2 is SYDVKM in the germline V gene. This CDR3 is built from 15 residues. V lost 4 bases, J lost 8 bases, and 9 bases stayed unmatched. This CDR3 is CASSSRTGGTGTQYF. CDR3 coding DNA: TGTGCCAGCAGTTCCCGGACAGGGGGAACTGGTACGCAGTATTTT.

This clone was seen only once. The V gene is TRBV5-1, the J gene TRBJ2-7; D ambiguous. The CDR3 extends over 11 amino acids. Between the trimmed V and J ends, which lost 3 bases and 7 bases, there was a span of 8 bases. CDR1 is SGHRS and CDR2 is YFSETQ in the germline V gene. The chain's CDR3 is CASSSAREQYF. Written as DNA, the CDR3 is TGCGCCAGCAGCTCGGCGAGGGAGCAGTACTTC.

At least ten counts were recorded for this clone. The identical CDR3 is also encoded by other nucleotide sequences in the sample. The rearrangement joins TRBV18 to TRBJ1-1; perhaps TRBD1 as D (6 bases). From germline, CDR1 is KGHSH and CDR2 LQKENI. The CDR3 consists of 14 residues. Deletions cut 2 bases from V and 3 bases from J, with 10 bases between. The CDR3 coding sequence is TGTGCCAGCTCACCAGGGGGGCAGGACACTGAAGCTTTCTTT. Protein product: CASSPGGQDTEAFF.

The chain carries TRBV27 and TRBJ2-7; tentative D call: TRBD2 (5 bases). The V end lost 6 bases, the J end lost 3 bases, and 18 bases lay between the germline ends. The CDR3 sequence is 15 residues long. CDR1 is MNHEY, CDR2 SMNVEV, per germline (reference sequence). The CDR3: CASSSIRETSYEQYF. The CDR3 DNA is TGTGCCAGCAGCTCAATCCGGGAAACGAGCTACGAGCAGTACTTC.

This clone was recorded a few times. The V call is TRBV7-9, the J call TRBJ2-3; a possible D gene is TRBD1 (6 bases). Trimming stripped 4 bases from V and 3 bases from J, with 8 bases between. The CDR3 totals 13 residues. Germline-derived CDR1 and CDR2 are SEHNR and FQNEAQ (reference sequence). The CDR3 loop reads CASSSGVTDTQYF. The CDR3 coding sequence is TGTGCCAGCAGCTCAGGGGTGACAGATACGCAGTATTTT.

The CDR3 DNA follows: TGCGCCAGCAGCCAAGATTCCAGCGGGACTGAGCAGTTCTTC. This encodes CASSQDSSGTEQFF. The rearrangement uses TRBV4-3 and TRBJ2-1; 7 bases are shared with TRBD2. CDR1 is LGHNA and CDR2 is YSLEER in the germline V gene. The trim removed 0 bases at V and 9 bases at J, leaving 5 bases unmatched. The CDR3 runs to 14 residues.

This clone was counted only a few times. The chain has TRBV9 and TRBJ2-2; TRBD1 matches at 8 bases. The V and J ends lost 0 bases and 4 bases, in that order; junction bases with no gene match: 2. CDR1 is SGDLS, CDR2 YYNGEE, per germline. This CDR3 contains 15 residues. CDR3 region: CASSVAGQGTGELFF. The CDR3 DNA reads TGTGCCAGCAGCGTAGCTGGACAGGGCACCGGGGAGCTGTTTTTT.

The DNA for the CDR3 is TGCGCCAGCAGCTTTTGGGGAGAGACCCAGTACTTC. Amino acid sequence: CASSFWGETQYF. The rearrangement uses TRBV5-1 and TRBJ2-5; unclear D gene. This CDR3 contains 12 residues. Germline loops: CDR1 SGHRS, CDR2 YFSETQ. The V end lost 2 bases, the J end lost 4 bases, and 6 bases lay between the germline ends.

On this clone itself: Other nucleotide sequences from this sample produce the same CDR3. The chain employs TRBV29-1 and TRBJ2-7; the D is unclear. The germline V gene has CDR1 SQVTM and CDR2 ANQGSEA. The V gene lost 6 bases and the J gene lost 4 bases, with 13 bases spanning the gap. The CDR3 covers 12 residues. In DNA, the CDR3 is TGCAGCGTCGTCTCTAGAACTTACGAGCAGTACTTC. This codes for CSVVSRTYEQYF.

The chain is built from TRBV6-1 and TRBJ2-1, with D possibly being TRBD2 (6 bases). There are 14 residues in the CDR3. Germline lookup yields CDR1 MNHNS and CDR2 SASEGT. V was trimmed by 2 bases and J by 6 bases, leaving 11 bases between them. The CDR3 nucleotides read TGTGCCAGCAGTGAATCTAGCGTACTCAATGAGCAGTTCTTC. This gives the protein CASSESSVLNEQFF.

Only a few counts were recorded for this clone. The chain has TRBV11-2 and TRBJ2-1; tentatively, D is TRBD2 (6 bases). Germline V gene lookup returns CDR1 SGHAT and CDR2 FQNNGV. There are 13 residues in the CDR3. With 0 bases removed from V and 10 bases from J, the gap between germline ends came to 10 bases. CDR3 sequence (DNA): TGTGCCAGCAGCTTAGATCTAAGCGGGGAGCAGTTCTTC. The encoded protein is CASSLDLSGEQFF.

A few counts support this clone. The gene calls are TRBV28 and TRBJ1-3; D may be TRBD1 (5 bases). This CDR3 comprises 15 residues. In germline, CDR1 is MDHEN, CDR2 SYDVKM. Trimming pared 9 bases from V and 0 bases from J, leaving 15 bases between. The CDR3 here is CASTKQGNSGNTIYF. CDR3 DNA: TGTGCCAGTACGAAGCAGGGTAACTCTGGAAACACCATATATTTT.

The chain links TRBV28 to TRBJ2-7; perhaps TRBD1 as D (6 bases). The CDR3 loop spans 13 amino acids. V was trimmed by 9 bases and J by 5 bases, leaving 17 bases between them. Germline V gene lookup returns CDR1 MDHEN and CDR2 SYDVKM. The CDR3 sequence is CASRLDRWHEQYF. The CDR3 DNA reads as TGTGCCAGTCGACTGGACAGATGGCACGAGCAGTACTTC.

The J gene is TRBJ1-2, the V gene TRBV6-6; tentatively, D is TRBD1 (6 bases). The CDR3 runs 15 residues. Trimming stripped 0 bases from V and 2 bases from J, with 10 bases between. Germline V lookup: CDR1 MNHNY, CDR2 SVGAGI (reference sequence). The chain's CDR3 is CASSYSRGGNYGYTF. The CDR3 region has the DNA TGTGCCAGCAGTTACTCGAGGGGGGGGAACTATGGCTACACCTTC.